This T cell receptor (beta chain) is from a study of T cells after yellow fever vaccination. Study summary: SMART-Seq v4 Ultra Low Input handled preparation of low-cell-number fractions.

This clonotype was seen only a few times. Its antigen is currently unknown. TCRdb processed the 5' RACE reads anew with MiXCR; each CDR3 protein has one entry. Found here are under 700,000 distinct CDR3 sequences, about a sixth of them singletons; the top ten hold about 18%. Trimming stripped 1 base from V and 0 bases from J, with 7 bases between. This CDR3 has 14 residues. Germline assignment: CDR1 LGHNA and CDR2 YNFKEQ. Study-level findings and limits: Weaker overall, the secondary response nonetheless peaked faster (day 5 versus 15). Most clones from primary vaccination resurfaced after the booster (under 97% CD4, over 85% CD8). Researchers cautioned that FACS-sorted repertoires could harbor abundant clonotypes contaminating from the bulk population.

V usage is TRBV4-2 and J usage is TRBJ2-7; D call uncertain. The clonotype was recovered from a man between 18 and 29 years old who received the YFV17D yellow fever vaccine. The specimen was PBMCs, collected 4 to 5 days after the first yellow fever vaccination. CDR3 sequence: CASSQGQFSYEQYF. The CDR3, as DNA: TGTGCCAGCAGCCAAGGGCAGTTCTCCTACGAGCAGTACTTC.